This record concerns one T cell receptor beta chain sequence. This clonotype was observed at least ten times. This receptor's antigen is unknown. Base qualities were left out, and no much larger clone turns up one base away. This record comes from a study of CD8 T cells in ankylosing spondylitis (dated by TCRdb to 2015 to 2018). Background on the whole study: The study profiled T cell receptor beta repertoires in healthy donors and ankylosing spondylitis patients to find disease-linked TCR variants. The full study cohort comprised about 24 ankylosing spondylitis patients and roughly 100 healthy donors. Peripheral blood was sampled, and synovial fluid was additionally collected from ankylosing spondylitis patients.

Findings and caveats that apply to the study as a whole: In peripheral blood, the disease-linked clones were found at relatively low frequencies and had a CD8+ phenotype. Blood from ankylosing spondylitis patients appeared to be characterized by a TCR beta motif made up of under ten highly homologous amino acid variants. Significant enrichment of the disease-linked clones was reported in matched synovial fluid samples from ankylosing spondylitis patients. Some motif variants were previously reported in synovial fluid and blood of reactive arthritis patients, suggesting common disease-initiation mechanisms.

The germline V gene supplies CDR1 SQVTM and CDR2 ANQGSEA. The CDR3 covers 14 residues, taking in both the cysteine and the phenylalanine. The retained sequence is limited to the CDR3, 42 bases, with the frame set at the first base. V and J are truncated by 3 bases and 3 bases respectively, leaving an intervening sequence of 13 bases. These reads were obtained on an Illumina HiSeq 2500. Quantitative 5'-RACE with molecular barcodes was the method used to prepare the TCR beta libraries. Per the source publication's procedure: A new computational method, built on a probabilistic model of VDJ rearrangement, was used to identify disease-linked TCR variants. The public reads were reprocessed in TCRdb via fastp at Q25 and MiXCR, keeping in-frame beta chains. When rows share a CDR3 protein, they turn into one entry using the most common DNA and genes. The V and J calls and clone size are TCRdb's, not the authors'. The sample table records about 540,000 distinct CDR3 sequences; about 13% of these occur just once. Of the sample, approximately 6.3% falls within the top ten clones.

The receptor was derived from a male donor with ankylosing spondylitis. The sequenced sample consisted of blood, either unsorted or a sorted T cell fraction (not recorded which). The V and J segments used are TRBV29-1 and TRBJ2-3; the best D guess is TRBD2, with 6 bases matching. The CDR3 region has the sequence CSVEPSGFTDTQYF. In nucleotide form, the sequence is TGCAGCGTTGAGCCAAGCGGGTTTACAGATACGCAGTATTTT.